Each of the 10 T cell receptor beta chains below was sequenced from the same sample in a study of blood T cell repertoires in COVID-19. Clones were read by immunoSEQ multiplex PCR, and TCRdb kept only the in-frame ones, dropping some. The table shows about 350,000 clones, with approximately 89% occurring only once. Source material: peripheral blood. These receptors were collected from a woman between 55 and 75 years old with COVID-19, enrolled during active disease.

This clone has only a few counts. This sequence joins TRBV7-3 and TRBJ1-6, with 7 positions matching TRBD1. With V trimmed by 4 bases and J by 9 bases, 6 bases remained unmatched. This CDR3 is 14 amino acids long. Germline-derived CDR1 and CDR2 are SGHTA and FQGTGA. CDR3 in amino acids: CASSSGTAGSPLHF. Written as DNA, the CDR3 is TGTGCCAGCAGCTCCGGGACAGCGGGTTCACCCCTCCACTTT.

A single count supports this clone. V and J are TRBV16 and TRBJ1-5; 7 bases are a match to TRBD1. Germline V gives CDR1 KGHSY, CDR2 FQNENV. V dropped 7 bases and J dropped 0; count of bases not matched to a gene: 6. The CDR3 has 15 amino acids. CDR3: CASTEGADSNQPQHF. CDR3 coding DNA: TGTGCCAGCACCGAGGGGGCTGATAGCAATCAGCCCCAGCATTTT.

CDR3 DNA sequence: TGTGCCAGCAGCTTATGGACAGGGGGGTATAATTCACCCCTCCACTTT. Its protein product is CASSLWTGGYNSPLHF. The chain carries TRBV5-6 and TRBJ1-6; 10 bases fit TRBD1. This CDR3 has 16 residues. CDR1 SGHDT and CDR2 YYEEEE come from the germline V gene. J was trimmed by 4 bases and V by 2 bases; bases with no gene match: 3.

The rearrangement joins TRBV5-1 to TRBJ2-1; 9 bases match TRBD1. In germline, CDR1 is SGHRS, CDR2 YFSETQ. J gave up 16 bases and V 2 bases, and 7 bases lay outside the gene matches. This CDR3 contains 12 residues. The CDR3: CASSFEQGAYFF. The CDR3 region has the DNA TGCGCCAGCAGCTTTGAACAGGGGGCTTATTTCTTC.

The chain employs TRBV12-5 and TRBJ2-7; perhaps TRBD2 as D (7 bases). The CDR3 loop spans 15 amino acids. CDR1 LGHNT and CDR2 FRNRAP come from the germline V gene. Trimming removed 1 base at V and 3 bases at J, with 13 bases between. The CDR3 spells CASGLGGGGHYEQYF. The CDR3, as DNA: TGTGCTAGTGGTTTGGGGGGGGGCGGGCACTACGAGCAGTACTTC.

The rearrangement links TRBV28 to TRBJ1-3; possibly TRBD1 for D (5 bases). The germline V gene encodes CDR1 MDHEN and CDR2 SYDVKM. The CDR3 sequence is 15 residues long. Trimming removed 8 bases from V and 0 bases from J, with 14 bases in between. CDR3 nucleotide sequence: TGTGCCAGCGCGGGGCTTGGTGGCTCTGGAAACACCATATATTTT. Protein: CASAGLGGSGNTIYF. The complete variable domain, with remaining parts taken from reference TRBV28 and TRBJ1-3, reads DVKVTQSSRYLVKRTGEKVFLECVQDMDHENMFWYRQDPGLGLRLIYFSYDVKMKEKGDIPEGYSVSREKKERFSLILESASTNQTSMYLCASAGLGGSGNTIYFGEGSWLTVV.

This chain uses TRBV9 with TRBJ1-1; D perhaps matches TRBD1 (5 bases). Looked up from germline, CDR1 is SGDLS and CDR2 is YYNGEE. This CDR3 has 13 residues. Trimming left V 1 base short and J 4 bases short, with 8 bases between. CDR3 protein: CASSVKGATEAFF. CDR3 nucleotide sequence: TGTGCCAGCAGCGTAAAAGGGGCCACTGAAGCTTTCTTT.

This chain uses TRBV23-1 with TRBJ1-2, with 8 bases fitting TRBD1. TRBV23-1 is an ORF, and what it does is uncertain. The J segment lost 6 bases and the V segment lost 9 bases, leaving 6 bases of the junction unmatched. This CDR3 comprises 12 residues. CDR3 nucleotide sequence: TGCGCCAGGGACAGGGTAACTCATGGCTACACCTTC. Amino acids: CARDRVTHGYTF.

This rearrangement joins TRBV28 to TRBJ2-1; TRBD2 agrees at 9 bases. The J segment lost 2 bases and the V segment lost 6 bases, leaving 5 bases of the junction unmatched. Germline loops: CDR1 MDHEN, CDR2 SYDVKM. This CDR3 contains 15 residues. The chain's CDR3 is CASSRGGDPYNEQFF. CDR3 coding DNA: TGTGCCAGCAGCCGCGGGGGGGACCCCTACAATGAGCAGTTCTTC. The whole variable domain, remainder taken from reference TRBV28 and TRBJ2-1, is DVKVTQSSRYLVKRTGEKVFLECVQDMDHENMFWYRQDPGLGLRLIYFSYDVKMKEKGDIPEGYSVSREKKERFSLILESASTNQTSMYLCASSRGGDPYNEQFFGPGTRLTVL.

The V gene is TRBV18, the J gene TRBJ2-1, with a weak D call TRBD2 (5 bases). CDR1 and CDR2 from the germline V gene are KGHSH and LQKENI. CDR3 length: 17 amino acids. V lost 2 bases and J lost 1, with 15 bases in between. CDR3 bases: TGTGCCAGCTCACCAGGGTCGGGAATCCAATCCTACAATGAGCAGTTCTTC. Translating it yields CASSPGSGIQSYNEQFF.